The clone carrying this T cell receptor (beta chain) was seen more than once but under ten times. Its cognate antigen is unknown. TCRdb ran MiXCR on the reads and lists one entry per CDR3 protein. The sample has hundreds of thousands of distinct CDR3 sequences, approximately 24% seen once. The entry originates in a study of T cell repertoires in cytomegalovirus infection. CDR1 is DFQATT, CDR2 SNEGSKA, per germline (reference sequence). V shed 3 bases and J shed 8 bases, with 2 bases lying between them. The CDR3 consists of 9 residues. Findings and limits, study-wide: HLA-C-restricted CMV-specific TCR beta clonotypes were dominant in the ex vivo response.

Sample: CD8+ T cells from PBMCs. The rearrangement joins TRBV20-1 to TRBJ2-1, with unresolved D. The sequence was obtained from a human donor in good health (CMV status not recorded). Some clones in this sample may be carry-over from other donors' samples. CDR3 coding DNA: TGCAGTGCTAGGTATGAGCAGTTCTTC. Its protein product is CSARYEQFF.